The 2 T cell receptor beta chains in this list originate from one sample, sequenced in a study of T cells after yellow fever vaccination. In TCRdb, the 5' RACE reads were re-called with MiXCR into one record per CDR3 protein. This sample has under 300,000 distinct CDR3 sequences, with less than 9% found just once. Sequences were derived from CD4+ T cells sorted from PBMCs, sampled 15 days after the yellow fever booster vaccination. These receptors were obtained from a man aged 25-45 years who received the YFV17D yellow fever vaccine.

The sample holds a few counts of this clonotype. The chain links TRBV14 to TRBJ2-1; no clear D gene. From germline, CDR1 is SGHDN and CDR2 FVKESK. The CDR3 runs 11 residues. V lost 6 bases to trimming and J lost 5 bases, with 5 bases between them. The CDR3 loop is CASRLNNEQFF. The CDR3 DNA follows: TGTGCCAGCAGACTCAACAATGAGCAGTTCTTC.

The chain joins TRBV2 to TRBJ2-6; D is undetermined. V was shortened by 3 bases and J by 2 bases, with 2 bases between the two germline ends. CDR1 SNHLY and CDR2 FYNNEI come from the germline V gene. The CDR3 totals 13 residues. The CDR3 nucleotides are TGTGCCAGCAGTGACGCTGGGGCCAACGTCCTGACTTTC. Its translation: CASSDAGANVLTF.